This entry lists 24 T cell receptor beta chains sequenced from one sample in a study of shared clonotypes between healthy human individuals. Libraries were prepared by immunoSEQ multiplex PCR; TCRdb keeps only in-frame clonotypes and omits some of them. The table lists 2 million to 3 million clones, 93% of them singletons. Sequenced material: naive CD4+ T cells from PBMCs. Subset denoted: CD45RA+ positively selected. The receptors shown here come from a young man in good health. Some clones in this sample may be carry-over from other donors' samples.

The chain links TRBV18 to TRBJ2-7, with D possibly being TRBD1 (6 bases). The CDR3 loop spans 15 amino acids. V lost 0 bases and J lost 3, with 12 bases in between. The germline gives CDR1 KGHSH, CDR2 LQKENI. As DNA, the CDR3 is TGTGCCAGCTCACCACCTACAGGGCCCCTCTACGAGCAGTACTTC. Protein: CASSPPTGPLYEQYF.

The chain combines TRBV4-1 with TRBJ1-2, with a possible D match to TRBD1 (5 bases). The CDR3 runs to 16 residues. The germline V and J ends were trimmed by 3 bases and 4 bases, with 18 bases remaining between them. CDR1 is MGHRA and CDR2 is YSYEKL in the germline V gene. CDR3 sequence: CASSQPRVGVFYGYTF. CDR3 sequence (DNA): TGCGCCAGCAGCCAGCCCCGTGTGGGGGTGTTCTATGGCTACACCTTC.

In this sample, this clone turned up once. CDR3 loop: CASPDRGRSDTQYF. In DNA form, the CDR3 reads TGTGCCAGCCCGGACAGGGGGAGGTCAGATACGCAGTATTTT. V is TRBV7-9 and J is TRBJ2-3; 10 bases agree with TRBD1. Germline CDR1 and CDR2: SEHNR and FQNEAQ (reference sequence). The CDR3 totals 14 residues. Unmatched junction bases numbered 6, after V lost 8 bases and J lost 4 bases. The variable domain in full, with the rest retrieved from reference TRBV7-9 and TRBJ2-3, is DTGVSQNPRHKITKRGQNVTFRCDPISEHNRLYWYRQTLGQGPEFLTYFQNEAQLEKSRLLSDRFSAERPKGSFSTLEIQRTEQGDSAMYLCASPDRGRSDTQYFGPGTRLTVL.

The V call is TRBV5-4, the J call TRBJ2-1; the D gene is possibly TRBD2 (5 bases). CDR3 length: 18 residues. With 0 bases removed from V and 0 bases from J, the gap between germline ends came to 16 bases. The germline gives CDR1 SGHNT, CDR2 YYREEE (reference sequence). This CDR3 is CASSLDAGLASSYNEQFF. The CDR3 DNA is TGTGCCAGCAGCTTGGATGCCGGACTCGCCAGCTCCTACAATGAGCAGTTCTTC.

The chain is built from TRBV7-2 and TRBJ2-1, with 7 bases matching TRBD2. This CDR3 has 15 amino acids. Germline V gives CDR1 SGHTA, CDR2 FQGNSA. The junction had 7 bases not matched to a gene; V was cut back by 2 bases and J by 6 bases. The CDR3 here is CASSLSGRRGNEQFF. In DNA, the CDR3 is TGTGCCAGCAGCTTATCCGGGAGGCGGGGCAATGAGCAGTTCTTC.

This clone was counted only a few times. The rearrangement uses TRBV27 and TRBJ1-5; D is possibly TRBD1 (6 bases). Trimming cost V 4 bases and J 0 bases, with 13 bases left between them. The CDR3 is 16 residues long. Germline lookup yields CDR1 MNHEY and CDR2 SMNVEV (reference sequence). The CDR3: CASSSTGTNSNQPQHF. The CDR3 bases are TGTGCCAGCAGTTCTACCGGGACAAATAGCAATCAGCCCCAGCATTTT.

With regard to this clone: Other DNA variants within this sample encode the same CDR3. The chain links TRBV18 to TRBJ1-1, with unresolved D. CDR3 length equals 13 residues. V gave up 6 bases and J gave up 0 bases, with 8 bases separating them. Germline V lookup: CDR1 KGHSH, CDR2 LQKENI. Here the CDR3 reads CASSRGMNTEAFF. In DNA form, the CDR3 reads TGTGCCAGCTCTCGGGGTATGAACACTGAAGCTTTCTTT.

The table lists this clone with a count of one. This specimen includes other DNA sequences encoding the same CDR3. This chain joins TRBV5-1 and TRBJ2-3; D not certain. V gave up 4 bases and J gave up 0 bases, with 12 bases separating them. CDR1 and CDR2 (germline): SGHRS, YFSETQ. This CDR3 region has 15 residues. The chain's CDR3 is CASSRGTASTDTQYF. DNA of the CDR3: TGCGCCAGCAGCCGTGGTACAGCTAGCACAGATACGCAGTATTTT.

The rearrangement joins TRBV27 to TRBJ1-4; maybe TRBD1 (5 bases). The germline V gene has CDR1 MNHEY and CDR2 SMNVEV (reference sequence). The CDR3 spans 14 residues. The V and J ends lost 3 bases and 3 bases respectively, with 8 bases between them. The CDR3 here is CASSLQGANEKLFF. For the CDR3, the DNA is TGTGCCAGCAGTTTGCAGGGAGCTAATGAAAAACTGTTTTTT.

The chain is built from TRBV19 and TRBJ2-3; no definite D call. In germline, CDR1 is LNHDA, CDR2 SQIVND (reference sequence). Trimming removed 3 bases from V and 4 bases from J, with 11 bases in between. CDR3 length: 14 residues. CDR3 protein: CASSIKVGADTQYF. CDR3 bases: TGTGCCAGTAGTATCAAGGTTGGGGCAGATACGCAGTATTTT.

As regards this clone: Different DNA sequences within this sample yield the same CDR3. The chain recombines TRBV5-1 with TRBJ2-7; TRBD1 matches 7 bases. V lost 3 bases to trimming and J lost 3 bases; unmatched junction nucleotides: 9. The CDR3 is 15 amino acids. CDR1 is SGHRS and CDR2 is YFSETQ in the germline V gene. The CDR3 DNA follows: TGCGCCAGCAGCTCCGGGACCTCAGGGGGCTACGAGCAGTACTTC. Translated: CASSSGTSGGYEQYF.

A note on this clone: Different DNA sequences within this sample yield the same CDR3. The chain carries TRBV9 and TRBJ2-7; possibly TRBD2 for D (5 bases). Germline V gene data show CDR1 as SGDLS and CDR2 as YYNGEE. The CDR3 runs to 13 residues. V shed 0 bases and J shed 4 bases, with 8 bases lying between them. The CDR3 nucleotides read TGTGCCAGCAGCGTAGGGACTTCTTACGAGCAGTACTTC. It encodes CASSVGTSYEQYF.

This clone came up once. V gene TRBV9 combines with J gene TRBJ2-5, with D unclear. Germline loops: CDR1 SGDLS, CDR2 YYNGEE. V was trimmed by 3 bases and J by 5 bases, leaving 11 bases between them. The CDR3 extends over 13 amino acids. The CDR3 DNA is TGTGCCAGCAGCGCGACCGCCAGGGAGACCCAGTACTTC. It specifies CASSATARETQYF.

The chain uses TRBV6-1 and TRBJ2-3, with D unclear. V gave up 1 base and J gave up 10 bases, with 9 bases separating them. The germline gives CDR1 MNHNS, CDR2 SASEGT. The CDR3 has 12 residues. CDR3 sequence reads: CASSEVAGAQYF. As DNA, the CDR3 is TGTGCCAGCAGTGAAGTGGCTGGCGCGCAGTATTTT.

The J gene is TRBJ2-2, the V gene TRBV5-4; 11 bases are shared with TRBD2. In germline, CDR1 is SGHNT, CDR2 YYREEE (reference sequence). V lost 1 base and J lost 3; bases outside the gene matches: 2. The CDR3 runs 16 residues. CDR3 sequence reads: CASSLRGLADTGELFF. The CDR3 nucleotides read TGTGCCAGCAGCTTGCGGGGACTAGCGGACACCGGGGAGCTGTTTTTT.

Here the CDR3 reads CASSLTNRLVVAEQYF. CDR3 sequence (DNA): TGTGCCAGCAGTTTGACGAACAGACTAGTTGTGGCCGAGCAGTACTTC. The V and J genes are TRBV28 and TRBJ2-7; perhaps TRBD2 as D (6 bases). Germline values: CDR1 MDHEN, CDR2 SYDVKM. V was shortened by 3 bases and J by 6 bases, with 21 bases between the two germline ends. The CDR3 totals 16 residues.

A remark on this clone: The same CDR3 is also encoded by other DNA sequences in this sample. CDR3 in amino acids: CASRDSNQPQHF. The DNA for the CDR3 is TGTGCCAGCAGGGACAGCAATCAGCCCCAGCATTTT. The J gene is TRBJ1-5, the V gene TRBV2; D gene uncertain. The CDR3 covers 12 residues. The V end was cut by 6 bases, the J end by 1 base, with 4 bases between. Germline lookup yields CDR1 SNHLY and CDR2 FYNNEI.

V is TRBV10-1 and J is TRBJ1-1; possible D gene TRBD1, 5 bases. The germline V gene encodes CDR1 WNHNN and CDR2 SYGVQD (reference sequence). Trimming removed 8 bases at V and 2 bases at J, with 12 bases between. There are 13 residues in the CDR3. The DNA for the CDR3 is TGCGCCAGCCGAGGACACTTAAACACTGAAGCTTTCTTT. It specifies CASRGHLNTEAFF.

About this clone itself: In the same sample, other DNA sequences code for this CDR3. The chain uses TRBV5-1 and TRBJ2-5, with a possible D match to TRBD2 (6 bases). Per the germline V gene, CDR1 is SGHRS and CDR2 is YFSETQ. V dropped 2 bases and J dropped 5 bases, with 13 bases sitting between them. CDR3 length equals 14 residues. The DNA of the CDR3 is TGCGCCAGCAGCTTCAGACTCGCGGGGGAGACCCAGTACTTC. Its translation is CASSFRLAGETQYF.

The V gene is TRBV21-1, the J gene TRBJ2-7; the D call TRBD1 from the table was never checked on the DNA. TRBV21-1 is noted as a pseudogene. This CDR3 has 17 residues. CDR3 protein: CASSPLKAGGNPYEQYF. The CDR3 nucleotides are TGTGCCAGCAGCCCCTTAAAGGCAGGGGGCAATCCCTACGAGCAGTACTTC.

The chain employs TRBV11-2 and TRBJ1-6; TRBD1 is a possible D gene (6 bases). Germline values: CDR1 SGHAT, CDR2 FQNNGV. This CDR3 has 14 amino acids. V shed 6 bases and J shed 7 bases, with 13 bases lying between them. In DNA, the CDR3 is TGTGCCAGCAGGTCAACAGGGAGCAATTCACCCCTCCACTTT. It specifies CASRSTGSNSPLHF.

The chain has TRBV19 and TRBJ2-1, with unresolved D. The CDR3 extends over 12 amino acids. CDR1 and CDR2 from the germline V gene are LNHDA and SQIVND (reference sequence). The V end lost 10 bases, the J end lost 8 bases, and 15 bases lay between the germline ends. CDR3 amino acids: CATRPSADEQFF. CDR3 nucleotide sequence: TGTGCCACCCGGCCGAGCGCAGATGAGCAGTTCTTC.

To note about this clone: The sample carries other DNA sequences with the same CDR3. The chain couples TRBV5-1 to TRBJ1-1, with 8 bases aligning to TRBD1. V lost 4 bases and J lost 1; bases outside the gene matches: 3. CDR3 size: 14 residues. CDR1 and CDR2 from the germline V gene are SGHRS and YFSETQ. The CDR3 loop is CASSRGTGNTEAFF. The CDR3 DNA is TGCGCCAGCAGCCGCGGGACAGGGAACACTGAAGCTTTCTTT.

CDR3 sequence reads: CSVEETLSLNEQFF. The CDR3 region has the DNA TGCAGCGTTGAAGAAACCCTTAGCTTGAATGAGCAGTTCTTC. The chain employs TRBV29-1 and TRBJ2-1; D gene ambiguous. The CDR3 contains 14 residues. CDR1 is SQVTM and CDR2 is ANQGSEA in the germline V gene. Deletions cut 0 bases from V and 7 bases from J, with 13 bases between.